These 6 T cell receptor beta chains share one sample of origin, sequenced in a study of blood T cell repertoires in COVID-19. Assay used: immunoSEQ multiplex PCR; TCRdb lists only in-frame clones, some missing. The data contain fewer than 350,000 clones, approximately 88% of them singletons. Sequencing was done on a sample of PBMCs or T cells enriched from blood (not recorded which). The receptor source for this set is a man aged 55 to 70 who had recovered from COVID-19.

CDR3 amino acids: CASRRLAEDNEQFF. As DNA, the CDR3 is TGCGCCAGCCGTCGACTAGCGGAGGACAATGAGCAGTTCTTC. The V gene is TRBV10-1, the J gene TRBJ2-1; TRBD2 matches at 9 bases. The junction had 7 bases not matched to a gene; V was cut back by 8 bases and J by 5 bases. CDR1 WNHNN and CDR2 SYGVQD come from the germline V gene (reference sequence). CDR3 length: 14 amino acids.

The V gene is TRBV29-1, the J gene TRBJ2-2; the match to TRBD1 covers 9 bases. V dropped 8 bases and J dropped 6; count of bases not matched to a gene: 7. The CDR3 covers 13 residues. Germline V gives CDR1 SQVTM, CDR2 ANQGSEA. The CDR3 DNA is TGCAGCTCCCGGGACAGGGTTGCCGGGGAGCTGTTTTTT. Translation: CSSRDRVAGELFF.

The chain uses TRBV3-1 (or the pseudogene TRBV3-2) and TRBJ1-3, with 7 bases lining up with TRBD1. CDR1 LGHDT and CDR2 YNNKEL come from the germline V gene (reference sequence). Unmatched junction bases numbered 3, after V lost 1 base and J lost 6 bases. This CDR3 has 14 residues. The CDR3 loop is CASSQGQGENTIYF. The DNA for the CDR3 is TGTGCCAGCAGCCAAGGACAGGGCGAAAACACCATATATTTT.

This clone was recorded once. This chain links TRBV29-1 with TRBJ2-7; TRBD1 might be the D (5 bases). The germline V and J ends were trimmed by 3 bases and 2 bases, with 11 bases remaining between them. Germline V CDR1 and CDR2: SQVTM, ANQGSEA. CDR3 length equals 13 residues. The CDR3 sequence: CSVDSGAAYEQYF. CDR3 in DNA: TGCAGCGTTGATAGTGGGGCCGCCTACGAGCAGTACTTC.

J is TRBJ1-4 and V is TRBV7-9, with 9 positions matching TRBD1. Germline CDR1 is SEHNR and CDR2 is FQNEAQ (reference sequence). V gave up 3 bases and J gave up 0 bases; unmatched junction bases: 8. There are 18 residues in the CDR3. Here the CDR3 DNA reads TGTGCCAGCAGCTTCGGGTTAACAGGGGGCCCAACTAATGAAAAACTGTTTTTT. Translation: CASSFGLTGGPTNEKLFF.

This chain connects TRBV5-6 to TRBJ2-7, with 10 nucleotides matching TRBD2. This CDR3 contains 15 residues. With 2 bases clipped from V and 3 bases from J, the junction kept 5 bases outside the gene matches. Germline CDR1 and CDR2: SGHDT and YYEEEE. CDR3 in DNA: TGTGCCAGCAGCTTTGGGCTAGCGGGAGTCTACGAGCAGTACTTC. Amino acids: CASSFGLAGVYEQYF.